Presented here are 20 T cell receptor beta chains from one specimen sequenced in a study of metastatic and nonmetastatic thyroid tumors. No treatment of any kind had been given to any patient before thyroid surgery. Through MiXCR, TCRdb re-clonotyped the PCR reads. The sample shows 26,000 or so clones, around 14% of them seen only once. Sequenced sample: blood. Source of these receptors: a male donor with papillary thyroid cancer or a benign thyroid nodule (not recorded which). Some clones in this sample may be carry-over from other donors' samples.

The chain employs TRBV6-1 and TRBJ2-7, with D unresolved. The CDR3 spans 13 residues. Germline V CDR1 and CDR2: MNHNS, SASEGT. Trimming shortened V by 1 base and J by 3 bases, and 7 bases separated the two germline ends. CDR3 sequence reads: CASSEDLSYEQYF. The CDR3 DNA follows: TGTGCCAGCAGTGAAGATTTAAGCTACGAGCAGTACTTC.

The V and J genes are TRBV11-1 and TRBJ2-7; 11 positions match TRBD2. Per germline, CDR1 SGHAT and CDR2 FQDESV (reference sequence). V was pared by 4 bases and J by 3 bases, with 14 bases of the junction left unmatched. CDR3 length: 18 amino acids. CDR3 nucleotides: TGTGCCAGCAGCTCGTTAGCGGGAGGGAGTGATGGGGACTACGAGCAGTACTTC. Translation: CASSSLAGGSDGDYEQYF.

This clone was observed many times. The J gene is TRBJ1-3, the V gene TRBV6-6, with TRBD1 matching over 7 bases. The CDR3 totals 19 residues. CDR1 and CDR2 (germline): MNHNY, SVGAGI (reference sequence). V lost 1 base to trimming and J lost 0 bases; unmatched junction nucleotides: 12. CDR3 amino acids: CASSYFSHSGGISGNTIYF. The DNA of the CDR3 is TGTGCCAGCAGTTACTTCTCCCACTCAGGGGGAATCTCTGGAAACACCATATATTTT.

This clone was seen repeatedly, ten times or more. The CDR3, as DNA: TGTGCCAGCACCTTATTGCGGACAGGGAAGAACACTGAAGCTTTCTTT. This translates into CASTLLRTGKNTEAFF. The chain combines TRBV6-1 with TRBJ1-1; 8 bases are shared with TRBD1. From germline, CDR1 is MNHNS and CDR2 SASEGT. After removal of 7 bases from V and 1 base from J, the junction contained 11 bases not matched to a gene. The CDR3 loop spans 16 amino acids.

This clone was counted many times. V gene TRBV5-4 combines with J gene TRBJ2-7; TRBD2 might be the D (6 bases). The CDR3 loop spans 12 amino acids. Germline CDR1 SGHNT, CDR2 YYREEE (reference sequence). The V end was cut by 4 bases, the J end by 7 bases, with 12 bases between. The CDR3 coding sequence is TGTGCCAGCAGCGCGGGACGTCAAGAGCAGTACTTC. It is translated as CASSAGRQEQYF.

The rearrangement links TRBV19 to TRBJ1-5, with D hard to call. CDR3 length: 13 residues. Germline lookup yields CDR1 LNHDA and CDR2 SQIVND (reference sequence). V gave up 5 bases and J gave up 4 bases, with 9 bases separating them. DNA of the CDR3: TGTGCCAGTAGTCTTCCTTTAAATCAGCCCCAGCATTTT. Residues: CASSLPLNQPQHF.

Concerning this clone: The CDR3 carries no conserved terminal phenylalanine or tryptophan, so it likely arises from a read error. V is TRBV5-4 and J is TRBJ1-4; tentative D call: TRBD1 (6 bases). The germline V and J ends were trimmed by 4 bases and 8 bases, with 15 bases remaining between them. The CDR3 sequence is 14 residues long. CDR1 and CDR2 (germline): SGHNT, YYREEE (reference sequence). As DNA, the CDR3 is TGTGCCAGCAGCCCTCAGGGGTGTGGCGAAAAACTGTTTTCT. Its protein is CASSPQGCGEKLFS.

This clone was seen at least ten times. The V call is TRBV5-1, the J call TRBJ1-2; a possible D gene is TRBD1 (6 bases). Germline assignment: CDR1 SGHRS and CDR2 YFSETQ. The CDR3 sequence is 13 residues long. V was trimmed by 0 bases and J by 4 bases, leaving 7 bases between them. The CDR3 bases are TGCGCCAGCAGCTTGGTGGACAGCTATGGCTACACCTTC. It is translated as CASSLVDSYGYTF.

This clone was counted ten times or more. This chain joins TRBV20-1 and TRBJ2-5; 8 nucleotides align to TRBD2. Looked up from germline, CDR1 is DFQATT and CDR2 is SNEGSKA (reference sequence). Unmatched junction bases numbered 11, after V lost 0 bases and J lost 2 bases. The length of the CDR3 is 17 residues. The CDR3 spells CSARDGEAGVRQETQYF. CDR3 nucleotide sequence: TGCAGTGCTAGAGATGGTGAAGCGGGAGTGAGGCAAGAGACCCAGTACTTC.

This clone came up many times. The rearrangement uses TRBV20-1 and TRBJ2-5; D may match TRBD1 or TRBD2 (6 bases each). Germline V gives CDR1 DFQATT, CDR2 SNEGSKA (reference sequence). This CDR3 has 16 amino acids. Trimming removed 5 bases from V and 1 base from J, with 20 bases in between. CDR3 in DNA: TGCAGTGCTCAACTGTCGTCGGGGGCGCTCCAAGAGACCCAGTACTTC. Its protein product is CSAQLSSGALQETQYF.

In regard to this clone: A much larger clone differs by one base, so this may be a read error. Within the sample, other DNA sequences also encode this same CDR3. The rearrangement links TRBV29-1 to TRBJ1-5; D is perhaps TRBD1 (5 bases). The CDR3 spans 14 residues. Germline V gene data show CDR1 as SQVTM and CDR2 as ANQGSEA. The CDR3 sequence is CSVIEGTSNQPQHF. CDR3 DNA: TGCAGCGTTATAGAGGGGACGAGCAATCAGCCCCAACATTTT. Full variable domain (missing parts from reference TRBV29-1 and TRBJ1-5): SAVISQKPSRDICQRGTSLTIQCQVDSQVTMMFWYRQQPGQSLTLIATANQGSEATYESGFVIDKFPISRPNLTFSTLTVSNMSPEDSSIYLCSVIEGTSNQPQHFGDGTRLSIL.

In this sample, this clone turned up many times. The sample carries other DNA sequences with the same CDR3. The chain combines TRBV18 with TRBJ2-5, with D possibly being TRBD2 (6 bases). Per the germline V gene, CDR1 is KGHSH and CDR2 is LQKENI. V lost 0 bases and J 4 bases, leaving 12 bases between the germline ends. This CDR3 region has 15 residues. The CDR3 DNA is TGTGCCAGCTCACCACCAGGTGGGGGAGGAGAGACCCAGTACTTC. This encodes CASSPPGGGGETQYF.

This clone was counted many times. The germline gene is not matched at one end of the junction; a read error may be the cause. This chain joins TRBV5-1 and TRBJ1-5; 7 bases map to TRBD1. Germline assignment: CDR1 SGHRS and CDR2 YFSETQ. This CDR3 has 13 amino acids. The CDR3 nucleotides are TGCGCCGGCAGCTTCAGGGGGGATCAGCCCCAGCATTTT. Amino acid sequence: CAGSFRGDQPQHF.

This clone was picked up many times. This CDR3 reads CASNSQKNEKLFF. The CDR3 nucleotides are TGTGCCAGCAATTCACAGAAAAATGAAAAACTGTTTTTT. V is TRBV6-1 and J is TRBJ1-4; D remains ambiguous. This CDR3 has 13 amino acids. V was clipped by 7 bases and J by 5 bases, with 11 bases between them. Germline CDR1 is MNHNS and CDR2 is SASEGT.

This clone was recorded many times. The chain employs TRBV7-9 and TRBJ1-1; D not certain. V lost 6 bases to trimming and J lost 0 bases, with 8 bases between them. The CDR3 is 13 residues long. Germline V gives CDR1 SEHNR, CDR2 FQNEAQ (reference sequence). In DNA, the CDR3 is TGTGCCAGCAGTTTGGACGTGAACACTGAAGCTTTCTTT. Residues: CASSLDVNTEAFF.

CDR3 sequence (DNA): TGCGCCATCAAAGTTGTGTGCGCGGAGACCCAGTACTTC. Its protein product is CAIKVVCAETQYF. The rearrangement links TRBV4-1 to TRBJ2-5; no definite D call. Trimming cost V 10 bases and J 5 bases, with 17 bases left between them. The CDR3 has 13 residues. Per the germline V gene, CDR1 is MGHRA and CDR2 is YSYEKL.

This clone was seen at least ten times. The J gene is TRBJ1-3, the V gene TRBV7-2, with D maybe TRBD1 (6 bases). The CDR3 covers 16 residues. Trimming shortened V by 5 bases and J by 4 bases, and 18 bases separated the two germline ends. Germline V lookup: CDR1 SGHTA, CDR2 FQGNSA. CDR3 in amino acids: CASSPQGQAGGNTIYF. The CDR3 DNA is TGTGCCAGCAGCCCCCAGGGACAAGCGGGGGGAAACACCATATATTTT.

This clone was picked up many times. The chain has TRBV29-1 and TRBJ1-2; D is uncertain. Germline V gene sequence: CDR1 SQVTM, CDR2 ANQGSEA. V was pared by 3 bases and J by 4 bases, with 15 bases between. The CDR3 contains 14 residues. The CDR3 protein is CSVDKPGRAYGYTF. CDR3 DNA sequence: TGCAGCGTTGATAAACCTGGGAGGGCCTATGGCTACACCTTC.

This clone showed up many times. This chain joins TRBV2 and TRBJ2-1; 8 nucleotides align to TRBD2. V lost 0 bases to trimming and J lost 5 bases; unmatched junction nucleotides: 9. The CDR3 is 17 amino acids. Germline V lookup: CDR1 SNHLY, CDR2 FYNNEI. The CDR3 DNA reads TGTGCCAGCAGTGAAGCGCGGTTGGGACTAGAAGACAATGAGCAGTTCTTC. Translated: CASSEARLGLEDNEQFF. Complete variable domain (other parts from reference TRBV2 and TRBJ2-1): EPEVTQTPSHQVTQMGQEVILRCVPISNHLYFYWYRQILGQKVEFLVSFYNNEISEKSEIFDDQFSVERPDGSNFTLKIRSTKLEDSAMYFCASSEARLGLEDNEQFFGPGTRLTVL.

This clone was seen repeatedly, ten times or more. The rearrangement uses TRBV9 and TRBJ2-2; a possible D gene is TRBD2 (5 bases). Germline V gives CDR1 SGDLS, CDR2 YYNGEE. V was shortened by 0 bases and J by 3 bases, with 6 bases between the two germline ends. There are 14 residues in the CDR3. CDR3 DNA: TGTGCCAGCAGCGTAGTAGCGCACACCGGGGAGCTGTTTTTT. The encoded protein is CASSVVAHTGELFF.